This T cell receptor beta chain is from a study of blood T cell repertoires in COVID-19 (dated by TCRdb to 2019 to 2021). General notes on the study: The collaborator samples originated in the United States, Italy and Spain and spanned the acute and convalescent phases of COVID-19. The repertoires were released in a freely available public database intended as a resource for research on the immune response to SARS-CoV-2. Nearly every sample came with metadata listing a de-identified subject ID, COVID-19 status, age in years and sex. The samples were drawn from two sources: the first 160 participants of the ongoing ImmuneRACE study, and over 950 subjects contributed by 6 global collaborators. Where available, HLA class I and class II types were obtained from metadata supplied by the sample provider rather than from assay-based typing. The material from the prospective study consisted of cDNA or gDNA derived from T cells, B-cell-depleted T cells, or PBMCs. Subjects who had been exposed to COVID-19, were actively infected with it, or had recovered from it provided the deeply sampled blood TCRbeta repertoires that made up the dataset.

Each collaborating institution followed its own protocols to collect whole blood in K2EDTA tubes. For TCRbeta analysis, collaborators shipped samples as frozen whole blood, isolated PBMCs, or DNA extracted from either of those sample types. TCRbeta CDR3 regions were amplified from genomic DNA by means of the immunoSEQ Assay, a bias-controlled multiplex PCR. The paper's processing steps were these. The number of nucleated cells in each sample was estimated from the amplification of reference gene primers within the assay. To quantify the absolute abundance of each unique TCRbeta CDR3 rearrangement, sequence reads were collapsed and filtered. For each sample, productive Simpson clonality was calculated by taking the square root of Simpson's diversity index across productive rearrangements. As stored in TCRdb, this immuneACCESS dataset retains in-frame rearrangements with V and J assigned. A fraction of the clones does not appear; measured against another copy, unresolved V genes explain less than half of the discrepancy, and the remainder lacks a known reason. The V and J calls and the clone size are those of that table, but D and trimming were determined from the DNA. Present in this sample are some 340,000 clones, 75% to 90% of which were seen just once. The leading ten clones occupy approximately 3.6% of the sample.

Overall study outcomes, separate from this receptor: How much clinical and demographic metadata was included differed by source and by participant, and the metadata was provided uncurated.

This clone was seen more than once but under ten times. No antigen is known for it. It has no much larger one-base neighbor in the sample; base qualities were not kept. From the cysteine through the phenylalanine, the CDR3 covers 16 amino acids. Of all the DNA, just the CDR3 is kept, 48 bases in frame from base 1. Trimming removed 8 bases from V and 7 bases from J; the gene matches leave 13 bases unexplained. CDR1 and CDR2, looked up from the germline V gene, are MDHEN and SYDVKM. The specimen sequenced was peripheral blood. Recombination linked TRBV28 to TRBJ1-6; 8 junctional bases match TRBD1. The source is a woman aged 18 to 35 with acute or convalescent COVID-19. DNA sequence: TGTGCCAGCGGCCTGGGACAGGCCATTCTAAATTCACCCCTCCACTTT. The resulting protein is CASGLGQAILNSPLHF.